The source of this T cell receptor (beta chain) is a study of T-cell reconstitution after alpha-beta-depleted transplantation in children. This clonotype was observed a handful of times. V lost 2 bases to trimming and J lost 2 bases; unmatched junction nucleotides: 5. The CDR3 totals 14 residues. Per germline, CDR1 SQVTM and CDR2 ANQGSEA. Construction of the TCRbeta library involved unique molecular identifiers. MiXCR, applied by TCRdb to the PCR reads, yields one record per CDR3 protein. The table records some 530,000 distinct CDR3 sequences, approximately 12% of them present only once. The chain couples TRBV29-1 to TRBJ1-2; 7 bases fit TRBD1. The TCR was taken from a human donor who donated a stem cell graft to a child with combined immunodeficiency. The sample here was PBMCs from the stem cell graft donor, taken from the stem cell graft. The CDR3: CSVELDRPNYGYTF. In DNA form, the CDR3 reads TGCAGCGTTGAATTGGACAGGCCGAACTATGGCTACACCTTC.